This TCR beta chain was observed in a study of technical replicates of blood from several donors. V was shortened by 2 bases and J by 8 bases, with 8 bases between the two germline ends. CDR3 length equals 13 residues. The germline CDR1 and CDR2 sequences are SGHRS and YFSETQ. Data came from immunoSEQ multiplex PCR; TCRdb stores just in-frame clones and leaves some out. Counted here are roughly 100,000 clones, 96% occurring once; the ten biggest clones make up approximately 0.21%. Material: T cells isolated from PBMCs. This clonotype originated in a human donor in good health. The chain is built from TRBV5-1 and TRBJ1-6, with a weak D call TRBD1 (5 bases). The chain's CDR3 is CASSFQGDSPLHF. CDR3 nucleotide sequence: TGCGCCAGCAGCTTCCAGGGTGATTCACCCCTCCACTTT.